This T cell receptor beta chain comes out of a study of response to subunit inactivated influenza vaccine. Findings of the study overall: Authors suggested each seasonal flu vaccination may recruit only limited numbers of new T cells.

This CDR3 spans 16 amino acids. Germline CDR1 is LGHNA and CDR2 is YNFKEQ. A single record per CDR3 protein comes from TCRdb applying MiXCR to the RT-PCR reads. The sample gives hundreds of thousands of distinct CDR3 sequences, approximately 10% of which show up once; roughly 12% is in the top ten. A word on this clonotype: The target antigen is unknown. The junction does not match germline at one end; this may be a read error.

The chain uses TRBV4-2 and TRBJ1-3; D is ambiguous. The sequence came from a man aged 50 to 59 who received an inactivated influenza vaccine. The sample consisted of PBMCs from blood, taken roughly 46 days after vaccination. DNA of the CDR3: TGTGCCAGGAGCCCCGGGCTCCGCTGGTCTGGAAACACCATATATTTT. This translates into CARSPGLRWSGNTIYF.